This entry describes one TCR beta chain. Method: immunoSEQ multiplex PCR; TCRdb's copy keeps in-frame clones and lacks some. The sample consists of around 700,000 clones, just under 90% of them appearing once. The data belong to a study of blood T cell repertoires in COVID-19. In the study overall: The samples span acute and convalescent COVID-19 from the United States, Italy and Spain. Sources were T cells, B-cell-depleted T cells, or PBMCs; the material itself was cDNA or gDNA.

What was sequenced was peripheral blood. The source of this sequence is a woman between 18 and 30 years old with acute or convalescent COVID-19.

The CDR3 DNA reads TGTGCCAGCAGTTCATGGGTCGGGGGAAATTATGGCTACACCTTC. Translation: CASSSWVGGNYGYTF. V is TRBV27 and J is TRBJ1-2; D perhaps matches TRBD1 (5 bases). V lost 4 bases to trimming and J lost 5 bases, with 17 bases between them. The germline CDR1 and CDR2 sequences are MNHEY and SMNVEV (reference sequence). The length of the CDR3 is 15 residues.